A single sample is the source of the 4 T cell receptor beta chains below, sequenced in a study of Tregs in tolerant kidney transplant recipients (dated by TCRdb to 2018 to 2020). Preparation of the library involved the immunoSEQ multiplex PCR assay. Not all clones reach the TCRdb copy of this immuneACCESS table, which keeps in-frame sequences only. Checked studies attribute under half of the gap to unresolved V genes and leave the rest unexplained. Across this sample there are about 120,000 clones, with 92% seen only once. The top ten constitute roughly 0.63% of the sample. The sequenced material came from CD4+ T cells from blood. The source is a human donor in good health.

CDR3 in amino acids: CASSFGAYEQYF. In nucleotides, the CDR3 is TGTGCCAGCAGTTTTGGCGCCTACGAGCAGTACTTC. The V and J genes are TRBV28 and TRBJ2-7; D ambiguous. Germline assignment: CDR1 MDHEN and CDR2 SYDVKM. V was trimmed by 3 bases and J by 2 bases, leaving 5 bases between them. This CDR3 is 12 amino acids long.

V is TRBV5-1 and J is TRBJ2-1; no clear D gene. Germline loops: CDR1 SGHRS, CDR2 YFSETQ. V lost 4 bases to trimming and J lost 1 base, with 12 bases between them. The CDR3 runs to 15 residues. CDR3 protein: CASSTSLESYNEQFF. CDR3 nucleotides: TGCGCCAGCAGCACCTCTCTAGAATCCTACAATGAGCAGTTCTTC.

The chain recombines TRBV7-6 with TRBJ2-5; TRBD2 agrees at 7 bases. V gave up 1 base and J gave up 5 bases; unmatched junction bases: 7. This CDR3 comprises 15 residues. Germline lookup yields CDR1 SGHVS and CDR2 FNYEAQ. CDR3 amino acids: CASSLGPGGGETQYF. The CDR3 DNA reads as TGTGCCAGCAGCTTAGGGCCGGGAGGAGGGGAGACCCAGTACTTC.

The rearrangement links TRBV7-3 to TRBJ2-5; TRBD2 is a possible D gene (5 bases). The CDR3 length is 13 residues. The V gene lost 2 bases and the J gene lost 6 bases, with 10 bases spanning the gap. Germline V gives CDR1 SGHTA, CDR2 FQGTGA. CDR3 amino acids: CASSLSGSQTQYF. In nucleotides, the CDR3 is TGTGCCAGCAGCTTATCGGGGTCCCAGACCCAGTACTTC. Together with reference TRBV7-3 and TRBJ2-5, the CDR3 gives the full variable domain: GAGVSQTPSNKVTEKGKYVELRCDPISGHTALYWYRQSLGQGPEFLIYFQGTGAADDSGLPNDRFFAVRPEGSVSTLKIQRTERGDSAVYLCASSLSGSQTQYFGPGTRLLVL.